Following are 24 T cell receptor beta chains from one sample sequenced in a study of blood T cell repertoires in COVID-19. Assay: immunoSEQ multiplex PCR; the TCRdb copy retains only in-frame clones and omits some. The data contain 200,000 to 300,000 clones, about 85% of them singletons. Sequencing was performed on peripheral blood. All receptors derive from a man between 60 and 75 years old with acute or convalescent COVID-19.

This clone came up a few times. This chain links TRBV6-5 with TRBJ2-7; D unclear. V was shortened by 0 bases and J by 6 bases, with 9 bases between the two germline ends. This CDR3 contains 13 residues. In germline, CDR1 is MNHEY, CDR2 SVGAGI. CDR3 protein: CASSYSSHSEQYF. CDR3 nucleotides: TGTGCCAGCAGTTACTCGTCACACAGCGAGCAGTACTTC.

The chain uses TRBV7-9 and TRBJ2-1, with TRBD2 matching over 7 bases. Germline V gene lookup returns CDR1 SEHNR and CDR2 FQNEAQ (reference sequence). V was pared by 0 bases and J by 0 bases, with 5 bases of the junction left unmatched. The CDR3 runs 17 residues. CDR3 DNA: TGTGCCAGCAGCTTAGCGGGAGGGCCCCGCTCCTACAATGAGCAGTTCTTC. The encoded protein is CASSLAGGPRSYNEQFF.

The CDR3 region has the DNA TGCGCCAGCAGCTTTAACTCGGGGGTTTACAATGAGCAGTTCTTC. It yields the protein CASSFNSGVYNEQFF. V usage is TRBV5-1 and J usage is TRBJ2-1; D is possibly TRBD2 (6 bases). Trimming took off 2 bases at V and 4 bases at J, with 13 bases between the two ends. This CDR3 is built from 15 residues. Germline CDR1 is SGHRS and CDR2 is YFSETQ.

The rearrangement joins TRBV9 to TRBJ2-5; 8 bases are a match to TRBD2. The V gene's germline CDR1 is SGDLS and CDR2 YYNGEE. The CDR3 has 16 amino acids. Trimming at V came to 7 bases and at J to 1 base, leaving 12 bases not matched to a gene. This chain's CDR3 is CASSRREGGSQETQYF. The DNA of the CDR3 is TGTGCCAGCTCCCGACGGGAGGGGGGCTCCCAAGAGACCCAGTACTTC. Based on the CDR3 plus reference TRBV9 and TRBJ2-5, the full variable domain is DSGVTQTPKHLITATGQRVTLRCSPRSGDLSVYWYQQSLDQGLQFLIQYYNGEERAKGNILERFSAQQFPDLHSELNLSSLELGDSALYFCASSRREGGSQETQYFGPGTRLLVL.

The chain has TRBV30 and TRBJ1-5; D is ambiguous. The length of the CDR3 is 17 residues. Trimming stripped 2 bases from V and 0 bases from J, with 17 bases between. Germline V gene sequence: CDR1 GTSNPN, CDR2 SVGIG (reference sequence). CDR3 nucleotides: TGTGCCTGGAGTCCTACGGAAGACATTTATAGCAATCAGCCCCAGCATTTT. Its protein is CAWSPTEDIYSNQPQHF.

The chain couples TRBV7-8 to TRBJ1-2; no clear D. This CDR3 has 13 amino acids. Looked up from germline, CDR1 is SGHVS and CDR2 is FQNEAQ. Trimming cost V 5 bases and J 0 bases, with 7 bases left between them. CDR3 residues: CASSTPSNYGYTF. As DNA, the CDR3 is TGTGCCAGCAGCACACCTTCTAACTATGGCTACACCTTC.

This rearrangement joins TRBV7-8 to TRBJ2-1; TRBD1 might be the D (6 bases). Trimming shortened V by 0 bases and J by 7 bases, and 19 bases separated the two germline ends. From germline, CDR1 is SGHVS and CDR2 FQNEAQ. The length of the CDR3 is 17 residues. CDR3 sequence: CASSLASQGLMSNEQFF. The CDR3, as DNA: TGTGCCAGCAGCTTAGCCTCCCAGGGGTTAATGTCAAATGAGCAGTTCTTC.

The chain joins TRBV27 to TRBJ1-3; 9 nucleotides agree with TRBD1. Trimming cost V 4 bases and J 16 bases; bases outside gene matches: 8. The CDR3 is made up of 12 amino acids. CDR1 and CDR2 from the germline V gene are MNHEY and SMNVEV (reference sequence). In nucleotides, the CDR3 is TGTGCCAGCAGTTCTGGGGACAGGGCACTTTATTTT. Translated: CASSSGDRALYF.

The chain has TRBV5-1 and TRBJ2-1; 8 nucleotides match TRBD1. Trimming at V came to 4 bases and at J to 3 bases, leaving 9 bases not matched to a gene. The germline V gene has CDR1 SGHRS and CDR2 YFSETQ. This CDR3 is built from 16 residues. The CDR3 DNA is TGCGCCAGCAGCCCCCGGACAGGGCAACTCTACAATGAGCAGTTCTTC. It translates to CASSPRTGQLYNEQFF. Full variable domain (remainder filled in from reference TRBV5-1 and TRBJ2-1): KAGVTQTPRYLIKTRGQQVTLSCSPISGHRSVSWYQQTPGQGLQFLFEYFSETQRNKGNFPGRFSGRQFSNSRSEMNVSTLELGDSALYLCASSPRTGQLYNEQFFGPGTRLTVL.

V gene TRBV2 combines with J gene TRBJ2-7; D ambiguous. Germline V gene data show CDR1 as SNHLY and CDR2 as FYNNEI. The CDR3 contains 13 residues. Trimming stripped 1 base from V and 2 bases from J, with 6 bases between. The DNA of the CDR3 is TGTGCCAGCAGTGAAGGCGGAACCTACGAGCAGTACTTC. Its protein product is CASSEGGTYEQYF.

The V gene is TRBV27, the J gene TRBJ2-2; TRBD1 agrees at 10 bases. The CDR3 has 15 amino acids. V shed 10 bases and J 4 bases; nucleotides not matched to a gene: 9. Germline CDR1 MNHEY, CDR2 SMNVEV (reference sequence). The CDR3 DNA reads as TGTGCCACCAGATCTGGGACAGGGGCCACCGGGGAGCTGTTTTTT. It encodes CATRSGTGATGELFF.

The chain combines TRBV27 with TRBJ1-1, with 7 nucleotides matching TRBD1. The CDR3 spans 14 residues. V was pared by 7 bases and J by 1 base, with 6 bases of the junction left unmatched. Germline lookup yields CDR1 MNHEY and CDR2 SMNVEV (reference sequence). As DNA, the CDR3 is TGTGCCAGCACCAGGACAGGAGCGAACACTGAAGCTTTCTTT. This encodes CASTRTGANTEAFF.

The gene calls are TRBV6-2 or TRBV6-3 and TRBJ2-1, with 12 nucleotides matching TRBD2. V shed 1 base and J 0 bases; nucleotides not matched to a gene: 7. The germline CDR1 and CDR2 sequences are MNHEY and SVGEGT. The CDR3 runs 19 residues. CDR3 sequence: CASSYLIGLAGYSYNEQFF. The CDR3 DNA is TGTGCCAGCAGTTACTTGATAGGACTAGCGGGGTACTCCTACAATGAGCAGTTCTTC.

This CDR3 is CASSPTGQGLWFTEAFF. The CDR3, as DNA: TGTGCCAGCAGCCCCACAGGACAGGGGTTGTGGTTCACTGAAGCTTTCTTT. The rearrangement joins TRBV7-2 to TRBJ1-1; TRBD1 matches at 9 bases. The CDR3 consists of 17 residues. Per germline, CDR1 SGHTA and CDR2 FQGNSA. V shed 5 bases and J 4 bases; nucleotides not matched to a gene: 14.

The gene calls are TRBV5-1 and TRBJ2-1, with 14 bases lining up with TRBD2. Trimming removed 4 bases from V and 2 bases from J; junction bases left unmatched: 8. CDR1 and CDR2 (germline): SGHRS, YFSETQ. The CDR3 length is 18 residues. This chain's CDR3 is CASSLVGLAGGAYNEQFF. CDR3 in DNA: TGCGCCAGCAGCCTGGTAGGACTAGCGGGAGGCGCCTACAATGAGCAGTTCTTC.

This chain uses TRBV5-1 with TRBJ2-1, with no clear D. Germline V CDR1 and CDR2: SGHRS, YFSETQ. This CDR3 has 15 amino acids. V was clipped by 0 bases and J by 1 base, with 8 bases between them. The CDR3 nucleotides are TGCGCCAGCAGCTTGGACCCGGTATCCTACAATGAGCAGTTCTTC. Translating gives CASSLDPVSYNEQFF.

The CDR3 loop reads CASSWDRGRAFF. CDR3 sequence (DNA): TGTGCCAGCAGCTGGGACAGGGGTAGAGCTTTCTTT. The J gene is TRBJ1-1, the V gene TRBV7-2, with TRBD1 identical over 10 bases. The CDR3 runs 12 residues. The J segment lost 10 bases and the V segment lost 4 bases, leaving 3 bases of the junction unmatched. Germline V gives CDR1 SGHTA, CDR2 FQGNSA.

The chain couples TRBV10-2 to TRBJ2-1; 9 bases map to TRBD1. Germline CDR1 is WSHSY and CDR2 is SAAADI. V trimming: 2 bases; J trimming: 3 bases; junction bases outside the gene matches: 5. The CDR3 is 16 amino acids. The CDR3 region is CASSEVGTGYYNEQFF. For the CDR3, the DNA is TGCGCCAGCAGTGAGGTTGGGACAGGGTACTACAATGAGCAGTTCTTC.

The V call is TRBV27, the J call TRBJ2-3, with 7 bases lining up with TRBD1. Per the germline V gene, CDR1 is MNHEY and CDR2 is SMNVEV (reference sequence). V lost 4 bases and J lost 6; bases outside the gene matches: 1. The CDR3 runs 12 residues. Written as DNA, the CDR3 is TGTGCCAGCAGTTCCAGGGGGGATACGCAGTATTTT. This sequence encodes CASSSRGDTQYF.

The chain recombines TRBV6-5 with TRBJ2-7; TRBD2 agrees at 11 bases. J gave up 5 bases and V 6 bases, and 9 bases lay outside the gene matches. The V gene's germline CDR1 is MNHEY and CDR2 SVGAGI. The CDR3 has 15 amino acids. The CDR3 nucleotides are TGTGCCAGCAGCTATCGTAGCGGGGGGGCGGACGAGCAGTACTTC. This sequence encodes CASSYRSGGADEQYF.

The chain joins TRBV10-1 to TRBJ2-1; 7 bases align to TRBD1. The CDR3 runs 12 residues. J gave up 9 bases and V 8 bases, and 7 bases lay outside the gene matches. Germline-derived CDR1 and CDR2 are WNHNN and SYGVQD (reference sequence). The CDR3 region is CASGKQGTEQFF. CDR3 in DNA: TGCGCCAGCGGGAAACAGGGGACTGAGCAGTTCTTC.

The chain recombines TRBV5-1 with TRBJ1-6; TRBD1 might be the D (6 bases). Germline CDR1 reads SGHRS; CDR2 reads YFSETQ. V was shortened by 4 bases and J by 7 bases, with 21 bases between the two germline ends. The CDR3 contains 17 residues. CDR3: CASSPQPGGAINSPLHF. For the CDR3, the DNA is TGCGCCAGCAGCCCGCAACCGGGGGGGGCAATAAATTCACCCCTCCACTTT.

This chain links TRBV4-3 with TRBJ2-4; 10 bases align to TRBD2. Trimming took 0 bases from V and 0 from J; bases not matched to a gene: 8. This CDR3 contains 19 residues. CDR1 and CDR2 (germline): LGHNA, YSLEER. Here the CDR3 reads CASSQDRGTSDLAKNIQYF. In DNA form, the CDR3 reads TGCGCCAGCAGCCAAGACCGGGGGACTAGCGACCTAGCCAAAAACATTCAGTACTTC.

Points on this clone: The junction departs from germline at one end; a sequencing error may be responsible. V gene TRBV7-9 combines with J gene TRBJ2-5, with TRBD2 matching over 7 bases. This CDR3 region has 15 residues. Per germline, CDR1 SEHNR and CDR2 FQNEAQ (reference sequence). CDR3 coding DNA: TGTGCCAGCAGCCAAGGGACTATCCTGCAAGCGACCCAGTACTTC. Its translation is CASSQGTILQATQYF. Supplemented by reference TRBV7-9 and TRBJ2-5, the full variable domain reads DTGVSQNPRHKITKRGQNVTFRCDPISEHNRLYWYRQTLGQGPEFLTYFQNEAQLEKSRLLSDRFSAERPKGSFSTLEIQRTEQGDSAMYLCASSQGTILQATQYFGPGTRLLVL.